These T cell receptor beta chains were read from a single sample in a study of blood T cell repertoires in COVID-19. Data came from immunoSEQ multiplex PCR; TCRdb stores just in-frame clones and leaves some out. The sample holds around 94,000 clones, 84% seen once. The sequenced sample consisted of peripheral blood. These receptors were taken from a man in his forties with active or convalescent COVID-19. CDR3s include the opening cysteine and the closing phenylalanine or tryptophan. A D gene is named only where the DNA matches it firmly. Clone size is not always given. Where it is, it says once, few, many or a class for expanded clones.

d_call: .; v_call: TRBV30; j_call: TRBJ2-3; clone_size: .; cdr3_aa: CAGAPGGADTQYF; cdr3_nt: TGTGCCGGGGCACCGGGGGGCGCAGATACGCAGTATTTT
d_call: TRBD1; v_call: TRBV7-9; j_call: TRBJ2-2; clone_size: .; cdr3_aa: CASSFGGQGTGELFF; cdr3_nt: TGTGCCAGCAGCTTTGGGGGACAGGGCACCGGGGAGCTGTTTTTT
d_call: .; v_call: TRBV25-1; j_call: TRBJ2-1; clone_size: .; cdr3_aa: CASSELGGAYNEQFF; cdr3_nt: TGTGCCAGCAGTGAGCTCGGGGGTGCCTACAATGAGCAGTTCTTC
d_call: TRBD1; v_call: TRBV12-5; j_call: TRBJ1-3; clone_size: few; cdr3_aa: CASARQGSGNTIYF; cdr3_nt: TGTGCTAGTGCGAGACAGGGAAGCGGAAACACCATATATTTT
d_call: TRBD2; v_call: TRBV7-9; j_call: TRBJ2-1; clone_size: .; cdr3_aa: CASSLLAGLYNEQFF; cdr3_nt: TGTGCCAGCAGCTTACTAGCGGGGCTTTATAATGAGCAGTTCTTC
d_call: .; v_call: TRBV29-1; j_call: TRBJ2-7; clone_size: .; cdr3_aa: CSVVSSYEQYF; cdr3_nt: TGCAGCGTTGTCTCGAGTTACGAGCAGTACTTC
d_call: .; v_call: TRBV19; j_call: TRBJ2-5; clone_size: .; cdr3_aa: CASSIGGSDQETQYF; cdr3_nt: TGTGCCAGTAGTATAGGCGGGTCAGACCAAGAGACCCAGTACTTC
d_call: .; v_call: TRBV18; j_call: TRBJ2-7; clone_size: .; cdr3_aa: CASSPQGINEQYF; cdr3_nt: TGTGCCAGCTCACCACAGGGGATCAACGAGCAGTACTTC
d_call: TRBD1; v_call: TRBV24-1; j_call: TRBJ2-2; clone_size: .; cdr3_aa: CATSDLVTGVLGELFF; cdr3_nt: TGTGCCACCAGTGATTTGGTTACAGGGGTCCTCGGGGAGCTGTTTTTT
d_call: TRBD1; v_call: TRBV30; j_call: TRBJ1-5; clone_size: once; cdr3_aa: CAWSAHGQGDMGQPQHF; cdr3_nt: TGTGCCTGGAGTGCCCACGGACAGGGGGATATGGGTCAGCCCCAGCATTTT
d_call: .; v_call: TRBV5-1; j_call: TRBJ1-6; clone_size: .; cdr3_aa: CASRGGQSSYNSPLHF; cdr3_nt: TGCGCCAGCAGGGGGGGGCAGAGCTCCTATAATTCACCCCTCCACTTT
d_call: TRBD1; v_call: TRBV6-5; j_call: TRBJ1-1; clone_size: .; cdr3_aa: CASSDRAGGTEAFF; cdr3_nt: TGTGCCAGCAGCGACAGGGCGGGGGGCACTGAAGCTTTCTTT
d_call: TRBD1; v_call: TRBV7-3; j_call: TRBJ1-1; clone_size: .; cdr3_aa: CASSLGTDTEAFF; cdr3_nt: TGTGCCAGCAGCTTAGGGACAGACACTGAAGCTTTCTTT
d_call: .; v_call: TRBV24-1; j_call: TRBJ2-5; clone_size: .; cdr3_aa: CATSDGAGETQYF; cdr3_nt: TGTGCCACCAGTGACGGAGCTGGGGAGACCCAGTACTTC
d_call: .; v_call: TRBV7-2; j_call: TRBJ2-1; clone_size: .; cdr3_aa: CASSLEWAKGGQFF; cdr3_nt: TGTGCCAGCAGCTTAGAGTGGGCTAAAGGTGGGCAGTTCTTC
d_call: .; v_call: TRBV5-1; j_call: TRBJ1-2; clone_size: .; cdr3_aa: CASSPQGLGSTGYTF; cdr3_nt: TGCGCCAGCAGCCCTCAGGGGCTCGGCAGTACGGGCTACACCTTC
d_call: .; v_call: TRBV27; j_call: TRBJ1-2; clone_size: .; cdr3_aa: CASSGREGGYGYTF; cdr3_nt: TGTGCCAGCAGTGGCCGCGAGGGCGGCTATGGCTACACCTTC
d_call: TRBD2; v_call: TRBV27; j_call: TRBJ2-5; clone_size: .; cdr3_aa: CASRAGGLRAAQYF; cdr3_nt: TGTGCCAGCAGGGCGGGGGGCCTTAGGGCGGCCCAGTACTTC
d_call: .; v_call: TRBV27; j_call: TRBJ1-4; clone_size: .; cdr3_aa: CASRPTGTTNEKLFF; cdr3_nt: TGTGCCAGCAGACCTACAGGGACCACTAATGAAAAACTGTTTTTT
d_call: .; v_call: TRBV28; j_call: TRBJ1-6; clone_size: once; cdr3_aa: CASSLQGLGSPLHF; cdr3_nt: TGTGCCAGCAGCCTGCAGGGGTTGGGTTCACCCCTCCACTTT
d_call: .; v_call: TRBV19; j_call: TRBJ2-1; clone_size: .; cdr3_aa: CASSIMRVAYNEQFF; cdr3_nt: TGTGCCAGTAGTATCATGAGGGTCGCCTACAATGAGCAGTTCTTC
d_call: TRBD2; v_call: TRBV7-2; j_call: TRBJ2-7; clone_size: .; cdr3_aa: CASSPPNSGVDEQYF; cdr3_nt: TGTGCCAGCAGCCCCCCGAATAGCGGGGTTGACGAGCAGTACTTC